This is a list of T cell receptor beta chains from one sample in a study of T cells in Graves' hyperthyroidism and ophthalmopathy. From the multiplex PCR reads, TCRdb called clonotypes with MiXCR, one entry per CDR3 protein. This table holds around 540,000 distinct CDR3 sequences, about half found once. Material for sequencing was peripheral blood or thyroid tissue (not recorded which). The receptors originated from a woman between 18 and 29 years old with Graves' hyperthyroidism. Both conserved end residues are part of each CDR3. A D gene is named only where the DNA matches it firmly. Clone size is given for some rows only: seen once, a few or many times, or a class if the clone is expanded.

abundance: NA; v_gene: TRBV7-3; d_gene: TRBD1; len: 15; j_gene: TRBJ1-2; CDR3aa: CASSPETGGRYGYTF; CDR3nt: TGTGCCAGCTCACCAGAGACAGGGGGACGGTATGGCTACACCTTC
abundance: NA; v_gene: TRBV7-8; d_gene: NA; len: 16; j_gene: TRBJ1-1; CDR3aa: CASSPPSAGVDTEAFF; CDR3nt: TGTGCCAGCAGCCCCCCTTCGGCAGGGGTGGATACTGAAGCTTTCTTT
abundance: NA; v_gene: TRBV7-3; d_gene: TRBD1; len: 16; j_gene: TRBJ2-7; CDR3aa: CASSSSGTGGSYEQYF; CDR3nt: TGTGCCAGCAGCTCTTCCGGGACAGGGGGCTCCTACGAGCAGTACTTC
abundance: NA; v_gene: TRBV24-1; d_gene: NA; len: 12; j_gene: TRBJ1-5; CDR3aa: CATSFRGQPQHF; CDR3nt: TGTGCCACCAGTTTCCGTGGTCAGCCCCAGCATTTT
abundance: few; v_gene: TRBV7-8; d_gene: NA; len: 13; j_gene: TRBJ1-2; CDR3aa: CASSQTLNGGYTF; CDR3nt: TGTGCCAGCAGTCAGACCCTAAACGGAGGCTACACCTTC
abundance: NA; v_gene: TRBV10-3; d_gene: TRBD2; len: 16; j_gene: TRBJ2-7; CDR3aa: CASSTYGTSLIYEQYF; CDR3nt: TGTGCCAGCAGTACTTACGGGACTAGCCTAATCTACGAGCAGTACTTC
abundance: many; v_gene: TRBV7-8; d_gene: TRBD1; len: 14; j_gene: TRBJ2-7; CDR3aa: CASSQGTGNYEQYF; CDR3nt: TGTGCCAGCAGCCAGGGGACAGGGAACTACGAGCAGTACTTC
abundance: few; v_gene: TRBV4-3; d_gene: NA; len: 14; j_gene: TRBJ2-7; CDR3aa: CASSQFGSSYEQYF; CDR3nt: TGCGCCAGCAGCCAATTCGGAAGCTCCTACGAGCAGTACTTC
abundance: NA; v_gene: TRBV7-6; d_gene: NA; len: 17; j_gene: TRBJ2-5; CDR3aa: CASSPIDWGRPQETQYF; CDR3nt: TGTGCCAGCAGCCCGATTGATTGGGGCCGGCCCCAAGAGACCCAGTACTTC
abundance: NA; v_gene: TRBV10-3; d_gene: TRBD2; len: 15; j_gene: TRBJ2-6; CDR3aa: CASSYPTGGSYVLTF; CDR3nt: TGTGCCAGCAGTTACCCTACGGGAGGGTCCTACGTCCTGACTTTC
abundance: NA; v_gene: TRBV2; d_gene: NA; len: 13; j_gene: TRBJ1-1; CDR3aa: CASSEKTSTEAFF; CDR3nt: TGTGCCAGCAGTGAAAAGACTAGCACTGAAGCTTTCTTT
abundance: NA; v_gene: TRBV7-2; d_gene: TRBD1; len: 15; j_gene: TRBJ2-7; CDR3aa: CASSLEQGAAYEQYF; CDR3nt: TGCGCCAGCAGCTTGGAACAGGGGGCTGCCTACGAGCAGTACTTC
abundance: NA; v_gene: TRBV9; d_gene: NA; len: 15; j_gene: TRBJ2-6; CDR3aa: CASSVAGPGANVLTF; CDR3nt: TGTGCCAGCAGCGTAGCCGGCCCCGGGGCCAACGTCCTGACTTTC
abundance: NA; v_gene: TRBV24-1; d_gene: NA; len: 15; j_gene: TRBJ1-5; CDR3aa: CASSERGGGNQPQHF; CDR3nt: TGTGCCAGCAGCGAGAGGGGGGGCGGCAATCAGCCCCAGCATTTT
abundance: NA; v_gene: TRBV20-1; d_gene: TRBD1; len: 14; j_gene: TRBJ1-2; CDR3aa: CSARKTGTVGGYTF; CDR3nt: TGCAGTGCTAGGAAAACCGGGACAGTCGGTGGCTACACCTTC
abundance: NA; v_gene: TRBV7-9; d_gene: TRBD1; len: 14; j_gene: TRBJ2-3; CDR3aa: CASSRDRTTDTQYF; CDR3nt: TGTGCCAGCAGCCGGGACAGGACTACAGATACGCAGTATTTT
abundance: NA; v_gene: TRBV20-1; d_gene: TRBD1; len: 13; j_gene: TRBJ1-2; CDR3aa: CSASGGLNYGYTF; CDR3nt: TGCAGTGCTTCAGGGGGCCTTAACTATGGCTACACCTTC
abundance: NA; v_gene: TRBV5-1; d_gene: TRBD2; len: 18; j_gene: TRBJ2-2; CDR3aa: CAFSLDSGLAGSTGELFF; CDR3nt: TGTGCCTTCAGCCTTGACTCGGGACTAGCGGGAAGCACCGGGGAGCTGTTTTTT
abundance: few; v_gene: TRBV28; d_gene: NA; len: 12; j_gene: TRBJ2-7; CDR3aa: CASSPAHYEQYF; CDR3nt: TGTGCCAGCAGTCCCGCTCACTACGAGCAGTACTTC
abundance: many; v_gene: TRBV2; d_gene: TRBD1; len: 14; j_gene: TRBJ2-7; CDR3aa: CASSEETGPREQYF; CDR3nt: TGTGCCAGCAGCGAAGAGACAGGGCCTCGGGAGCAGTACTTC
abundance: few; v_gene: TRBV2; d_gene: NA; len: 12; j_gene: TRBJ1-2; CDR3aa: CASSSSRYGYTF; CDR3nt: TGTGCCAGCAGTTCGAGCCGATATGGCTACACCTTC
abundance: many; v_gene: TRBV24-1; d_gene: NA; len: 13; j_gene: TRBJ1-2; CDR3aa: CATSDLADEGYTF; CDR3nt: TGTGCCACCAGTGATTTAGCGGACGAGGGCTACACCTTC
abundance: many; v_gene: TRBV7-2; d_gene: TRBD1; len: 13; j_gene: TRBJ1-5; CDR3aa: CASSSQGDQPQHF; CDR3nt: TGTGCCAGCAGTTCACAGGGGGATCAGCCCCAGCATTTT
abundance: NA; v_gene: TRBV7-6; d_gene: NA; len: 15; j_gene: TRBJ2-6; CDR3aa: CASRPYGSGANVLTF; CDR3nt: TGTGCCAGCAGGCCGTATGGGTCTGGGGCCAACGTCCTGACTTTC
abundance: NA; v_gene: TRBV2; d_gene: NA; len: 15; j_gene: TRBJ2-5; CDR3aa: CASSEWGAPGETQYF; CDR3nt: TGTGCCAGCAGTGAATGGGGGGCGCCGGGGGAGACCCAGTACTTC
abundance: few; v_gene: TRBV5-1; d_gene: NA; len: 12; j_gene: TRBJ1-2; CDR3aa: CASSLGESGYTF; CDR3nt: TGCGCCAGCAGCTTGGGGGAAAGTGGCTACACCTTC
abundance: many; v_gene: TRBV29-1; d_gene: NA; len: 15; j_gene: TRBJ1-2; CDR3aa: CSVEDLGGNYYGYTF; CDR3nt: TGCAGCGTTGAAGATCTAGGAGGCAATTACTATGGCTACACCTTC
abundance: few; v_gene: TRBV24-1; d_gene: NA; len: 13; j_gene: TRBJ1-5; CDR3aa: CASSDSENQPQHF; CDR3nt: TGTGCCAGCAGTGATTCGGAAAATCAGCCCCAGCATTTT
abundance: NA; v_gene: TRBV2; d_gene: NA; len: 10; j_gene: TRBJ1-2; CDR3aa: CASSEEGYTF; CDR3nt: TGTGCCAGCAGTGAAGAGGGCTACACCTTC
abundance: few; v_gene: TRBV11-1; d_gene: TRBD1; len: 15; j_gene: TRBJ1-2; CDR3aa: CASSSRQGVNYGYTF; CDR3nt: TGTGCCAGCAGCTCCAGACAGGGGGTTAACTATGGCTACACCTTC
abundance: NA; v_gene: TRBV29-1; d_gene: TRBD1; len: 13; j_gene: TRBJ1-2; CDR3aa: CSAAGTDRYGYTF; CDR3nt: TGCAGCGCAGCCGGGACAGATCGCTATGGCTACACCTTC
abundance: NA; v_gene: TRBV7-9; d_gene: NA; len: 15; j_gene: TRBJ2-5; CDR3aa: CASSYLGGRQETQYF; CDR3nt: TGTGCCAGCAGTTACCTAGGGGGGCGGCAAGAGACCCAGTACTTC
abundance: few; v_gene: TRBV14; d_gene: NA; len: 13; j_gene: TRBJ2-7; CDR3aa: CASSQDRLGEQYF; CDR3nt: TGTGCCAGCAGCCAAGACAGGTTAGGTGAGCAGTACTTC
abundance: many; v_gene: TRBV29-1; d_gene: NA; len: 14; j_gene: TRBJ1-2; CDR3aa: CSVGLSLYREGYTF; CDR3nt: TGCAGCGTTGGGCTCAGTTTATACCGAGAAGGCTACACCTTC
abundance: few; v_gene: TRBV7-2; d_gene: NA; len: 14; j_gene: TRBJ2-2; CDR3aa: CASRYNRNTGELFF; CDR3nt: TGTGCCAGCAGATATAACAGGAACACCGGGGAGCTGTTTTTT
abundance: NA; v_gene: TRBV5-1; d_gene: NA; len: 14; j_gene: TRBJ1-1; CDR3aa: CASSLTGADTEAFF; CDR3nt: TGTGCCAGCAGTTTGACGGGGGCGGACACTGAAGCTTTCTTT
abundance: NA; v_gene: TRBV29-1; d_gene: TRBD1; len: 16; j_gene: TRBJ1-4; CDR3aa: CSVEDRNTGGNEKLFF; CDR3nt: TGCAGCGTTGAGGACAGGAACACAGGTGGGAATGAAAAACTGTTTTTT
abundance: few; v_gene: TRBV5-4; d_gene: NA; len: 12; j_gene: TRBJ1-2; CDR3aa: CASSLGPQRYTF; CDR3nt: TGTGCCAGCAGCTTGGGTCCCCAGCGCTACACCTTC
abundance: few; v_gene: TRBV5-1; d_gene: TRBD1; len: 13; j_gene: TRBJ1-2; CDR3aa: CASTTGPGYGYTF; CDR3nt: TGCGCCAGCACGACAGGGCCGGGCTATGGCTACACCTTC
abundance: NA; v_gene: TRBV25-1; d_gene: NA; len: 16; j_gene: TRBJ1-5; CDR3aa: CASYTILDISNQPQHF; CDR3nt: TGTGCCAGCTATACCATCCTTGACATTAGCAATCAGCCCCAGCATTTT
abundance: NA; v_gene: TRBV10-3; d_gene: NA; len: 10; j_gene: TRBJ2-7; CDR3aa: CAITGERQYF; CDR3nt: TGTGCCATCACTGGGGAGAGGCAGTACTTC